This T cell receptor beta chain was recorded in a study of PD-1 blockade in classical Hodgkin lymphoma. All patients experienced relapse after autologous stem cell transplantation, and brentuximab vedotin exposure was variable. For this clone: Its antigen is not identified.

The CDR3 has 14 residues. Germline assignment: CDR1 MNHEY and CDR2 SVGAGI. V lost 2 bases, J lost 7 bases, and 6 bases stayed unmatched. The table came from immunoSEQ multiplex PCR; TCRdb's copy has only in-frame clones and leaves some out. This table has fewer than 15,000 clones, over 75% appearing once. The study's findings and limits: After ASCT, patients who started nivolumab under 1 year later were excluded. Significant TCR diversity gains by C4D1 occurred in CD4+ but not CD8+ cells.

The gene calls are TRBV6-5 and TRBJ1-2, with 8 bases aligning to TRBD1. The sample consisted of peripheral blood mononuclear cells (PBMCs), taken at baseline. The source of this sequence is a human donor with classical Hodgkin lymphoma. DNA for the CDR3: TGTGCCAGCAGTTACGTCGGACAGGGTCCTGGCTACACCTTC. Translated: CASSYVGQGPGYTF.